This T cell receptor (beta chain) comes out of a study of radiotherapy plus CTLA-4 blockade in lung cancer. Libraries were prepared by immunoSEQ multiplex PCR; TCRdb keeps only in-frame clonotypes and omits some of them. The sample holds 50,000 to 60,000 clones; under 80% are singletons and the top ten take around a sixth. CDR3 size: 12 residues. Looked up from germline, CDR1 is SEHNR and CDR2 is FQNEAQ (reference sequence). Trimming removed 2 bases at V and 5 bases at J, with 6 bases between. Here the sequenced sample was peripheral blood, taken from a patient treated with radiotherapy plus ipilimumab. The genes are TRBV7-9 and TRBJ2-5; a possible D gene is TRBD1 (5 bases). The sequence was collected from a human donor with non-small cell lung cancer who had a complete response to radiotherapy plus ipilimumab. CDR3 DNA: TGTGCCAGCAGCTTAAACAGGGAGACCCAGTACTTC. This translates into CASSLNRETQYF.